This T cell receptor beta chain was documented in a study of PD-L1 blockade in urothelial cancer. Each PCR received spiked synthetic TCR analog templates. The assay was immunoSEQ multiplex PCR, and TCRdb's table has in-frame clones only and misses some. The table lists approximately 94,000 clones, about nine tenths of them singletons. Whole-study findings and limits: Tumor-linked clones in blood grew more by 3 weeks in durable-benefit patients.

There are 16 residues in the CDR3. Deletions cut 1 base from V and 5 bases from J, with 15 bases between. In germline, CDR1 is SGHVS, CDR2 FQNEAQ. For this clone: Its antigen remains unidentified.

The time point is: pretreatment peripheral blood. The source is a man aged 60-69 years with urothelial cancer. The chain uses TRBV7-8 and TRBJ1-5, with D possibly being TRBD1 (5 bases). The sequencing used PBMCs, collected around atezolizumab (anti-PD-L1) treatment. The CDR3 bases are TGTGCCAGCAGCTTAGGTGGGGGGGTTCAAGATCAGCCCCAGCATTTT. It translates to CASSLGGGVQDQPQHF.